The next 13 T cell receptor beta chains were all read from a single sample in a study of blood T cell repertoires in COVID-19 (dated by TCRdb to the early 2020s). Libraries were prepared through the immunoSEQ multiplex PCR assay. Entries here come from immuneACCESS through TCRdb and include only in-frame sequences with V and J called. Some clones fail to appear in such tables; in the studies checked, an unresolved V gene covers under half of the shortfall, and the cause of the remainder is unknown. The sample table holds tens of thousands of clones, of which more than 85% were seen once. Of the sample, 5.1% is held by the ten largest clones. Sequencing input: peripheral blood. The receptors here all came from a man older than 75 in a cohort sampled during active COVID-19.

In this sample, this clone turned up once. V and J are TRBV3-1 (or the pseudogene TRBV3-2) and TRBJ2-3; perhaps TRBD2 as D (6 bases). Between the trimmed V and J ends, which lost 0 bases and 2 bases, there was a span of 21 bases. The CDR3 spans 19 residues. Germline CDR1 reads LGHDT; CDR2 reads YNNKEL (reference sequence). The CDR3 nucleotides read TGTGCCAGCAGCCAAGATTTCTTTGCGGGACCTACCCCCACAGATACGCAGTATTTT. It codes for CASSQDFFAGPTPTDTQYF.

V is TRBV7-3 and J is TRBJ1-1; a possible D gene is TRBD1 (5 bases). Germline assignment: CDR1 SGHTA and CDR2 FQGTGA. This CDR3 contains 15 residues. V was clipped by 0 bases and J by 5 bases, with 13 bases between them. The CDR3, as DNA: TGTGCCAGCAGCTTAACGCCGGGGGAGGGGACTGAAGCTTTCTTT. Its translation: CASSLTPGEGTEAFF.

The chain has TRBV19 and TRBJ2-1; the match to TRBD2 covers 11 bases. Trimming took 6 bases from V and 3 from J; bases not matched to a gene: 1. The CDR3 consists of 14 residues. CDR1 and CDR2 (germline): LNHDA, SQIVND (reference sequence). The CDR3 DNA reads TGTGCCAGTAGGGGGACTAGCGGCTACAATGAGCAGTTCTTC. Its protein is CASRGTSGYNEQFF.

The rearrangement joins TRBV7-9 to TRBJ2-3; D not resolved. In germline, CDR1 is SEHNR, CDR2 FQNEAQ (reference sequence). The CDR3 length is 15 residues. The V end lost 1 base, the J end lost 0 bases, and 8 bases lay between the germline ends. CDR3 amino acids: CASSLVSGSTDTQYF. For the CDR3, the DNA is TGTGCCAGCAGCTTAGTGTCGGGTAGCACAGATACGCAGTATTTT. The full variable domain, in which reference TRBV7-9 and TRBJ2-3 provide the parts outside the CDR3, is DTGVSQNPRHKITKRGQNVTFRCDPISEHNRLYWYRQTLGQGPEFLTYFQNEAQLEKSRLLSDRFSAERPKGSFSTLEIQRTEQGDSAMYLCASSLVSGSTDTQYFGPGTRLTVL.

By share, this clone ranks as large. This chain uses TRBV4-1 with TRBJ1-5; TRBD1 matches 12 bases. Germline V gene data show CDR1 as MGHRA and CDR2 as YSYEKL. After removal of 4 bases from V and 6 bases from J, the junction contained 10 bases not matched to a gene. The CDR3 has 17 amino acids. The CDR3 protein is CASSPQTGTGGSQPQHF. For the CDR3, the DNA is TGCGCCAGCAGCCCCCAAACCGGGACAGGGGGCAGTCAGCCCCAGCATTTT.

The chain joins TRBV6-2 or TRBV6-3 to TRBJ2-7; TRBD1 might be the D (6 bases). CDR3 length: 14 residues. V was pared by 5 bases and J by 2 bases, with 13 bases between. Germline V gene data show CDR1 as MNHEY and CDR2 as SVGEGT. Written as DNA, the CDR3 is TGTGCCAGCAGTCTGTTACAGGGCCCCTACGAGCAGTACTTC. Translating gives CASSLLQGPYEQYF.

J is TRBJ2-5 and V is TRBV3-1 (or the pseudogene TRBV3-2); 8 bases are a match to TRBD2. The CDR3 extends over 13 amino acids. Trimming removed 4 bases from V and 5 bases from J; junction bases left unmatched: 3. The V gene's germline CDR1 is LGHDT and CDR2 YNNKEL (reference sequence). The chain's CDR3 is CASSLGRGETQYF. CDR3 nucleotide sequence: TGTGCCAGCAGCCTCGGGAGGGGTGAGACCCAGTACTTC.

V and J are TRBV11-2 and TRBJ2-7, with TRBD1 matching 7 bases. V was pared by 1 base and J by 7 bases, with 4 bases of the junction left unmatched. CDR3 size: 13 residues. Germline values: CDR1 SGHAT, CDR2 FQNNGV. The CDR3 DNA follows: TGTGCCAGCAGCTTAGTTTCCAGGGGGGAGCAGTACTTC. Its translation is CASSLVSRGEQYF.

This clone appeared a single time. This rearrangement joins TRBV19 to TRBJ2-7; 7 positions agree with TRBD1. The J segment lost 3 bases and the V segment lost 5 bases, leaving 13 bases of the junction unmatched. This CDR3 spans 16 amino acids. Germline V CDR1 and CDR2: LNHDA, SQIVND (reference sequence). CDR3 amino acids: CASSLIGTDTHYEQYF. The CDR3 DNA reads as TGTGCCAGTAGTCTAATAGGGACAGATACACACTACGAGCAGTACTTC.

The rearrangement links TRBV3-1 (or the pseudogene TRBV3-2) to TRBJ1-2; D is ambiguous. The CDR3 has 15 residues. The germline CDR1 and CDR2 sequences are LGHDT and YNNKEL (reference sequence). V lost 4 bases and J 0 bases, leaving 12 bases between the germline ends. Here the CDR3 DNA reads TGTGCCAGCAGCCGAACAGAGAACCCTAACTATGGCTACACCTTC. Protein sequence: CASSRTENPNYGYTF.

Only one count was recorded for this clone. The chain is built from TRBV19 and TRBJ2-1; 7 bases map to TRBD1. This CDR3 comprises 15 residues. Germline values: CDR1 LNHDA, CDR2 SQIVND (reference sequence). J gave up 0 bases and V 3 bases, and 2 bases lay outside the gene matches. For the CDR3, the DNA is TGTGCCAGTAGTATGTCAGGGGGCTCCTACAATGAGCAGTTCTTC. This sequence encodes CASSMSGGSYNEQFF.

This chain uses TRBV5-1 with TRBJ2-1, with 8 bases lining up with TRBD2. From germline, CDR1 is SGHRS and CDR2 YFSETQ. The trim removed 1 base at V and 4 bases at J, leaving 4 bases unmatched. The CDR3 loop spans 15 amino acids. CDR3 loop: CASSLLASGYNEQFF. CDR3 sequence (DNA): TGCGCCAGCAGCTTGTTGGCTAGCGGGTACAATGAGCAGTTCTTC.

The chain recombines TRBV6-2 or TRBV6-3 with TRBJ1-5; 8 bases align to TRBD1. Germline loops: CDR1 MNHEY, CDR2 SVGEGT. V lost 4 bases and J lost 1; bases outside the gene matches: 9. The CDR3 length is 17 residues. CDR3 residues: CASSFNPRQGSNQPQHF. CDR3 coding DNA: TGTGCCAGCAGTTTTAATCCGAGACAGGGGAGCAATCAGCCCCAGCATTTT.